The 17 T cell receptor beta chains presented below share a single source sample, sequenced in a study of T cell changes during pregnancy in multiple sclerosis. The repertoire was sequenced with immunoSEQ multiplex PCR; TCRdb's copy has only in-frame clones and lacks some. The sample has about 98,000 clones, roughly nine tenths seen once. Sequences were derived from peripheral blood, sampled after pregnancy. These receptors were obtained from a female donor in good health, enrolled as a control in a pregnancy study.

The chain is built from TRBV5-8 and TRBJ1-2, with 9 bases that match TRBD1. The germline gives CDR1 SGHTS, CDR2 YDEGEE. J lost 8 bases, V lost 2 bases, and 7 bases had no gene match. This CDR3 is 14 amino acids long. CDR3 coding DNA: TGTGCCAGCAGCTTAGGGACAGGGCTCGGCGGCTACACCTTC. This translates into CASSLGTGLGGYTF.

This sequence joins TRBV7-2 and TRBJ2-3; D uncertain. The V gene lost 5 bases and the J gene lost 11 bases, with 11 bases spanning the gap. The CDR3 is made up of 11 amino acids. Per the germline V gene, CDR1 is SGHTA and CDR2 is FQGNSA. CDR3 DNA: TGTGCCAGCAGCCGAACTCGCGGGCAGTATTTT. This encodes CASSRTRGQYF.

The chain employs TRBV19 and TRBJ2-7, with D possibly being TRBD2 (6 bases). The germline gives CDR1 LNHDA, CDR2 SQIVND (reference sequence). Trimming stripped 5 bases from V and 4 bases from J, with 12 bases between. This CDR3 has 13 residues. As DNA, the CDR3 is TGTGCCAGTAGTGCGACGGGGGTATACGAGCAGTACTTC. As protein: CASSATGVYEQYF.

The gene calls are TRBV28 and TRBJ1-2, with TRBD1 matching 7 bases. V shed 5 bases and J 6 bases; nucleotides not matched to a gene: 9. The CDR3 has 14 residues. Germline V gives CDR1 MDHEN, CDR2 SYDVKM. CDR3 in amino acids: CASSIDRASNGYTF. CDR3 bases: TGTGCCAGCAGTATCGACAGGGCGTCAAATGGCTACACCTTC.

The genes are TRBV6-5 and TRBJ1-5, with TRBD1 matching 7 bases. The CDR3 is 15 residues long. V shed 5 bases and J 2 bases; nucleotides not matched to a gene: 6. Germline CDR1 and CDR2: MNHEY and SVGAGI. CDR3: CASSPDRAGNQPQHF. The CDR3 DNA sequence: TGTGCCAGCAGTCCCGACAGGGCAGGCAATCAGCCCCAGCATTTT.

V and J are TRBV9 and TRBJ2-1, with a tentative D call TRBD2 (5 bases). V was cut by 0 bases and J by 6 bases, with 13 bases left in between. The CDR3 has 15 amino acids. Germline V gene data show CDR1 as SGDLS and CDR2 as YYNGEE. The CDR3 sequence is CASSVATRMSNEQFF. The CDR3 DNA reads TGTGCCAGCAGCGTAGCTACTAGAATGTCCAATGAGCAGTTCTTC.

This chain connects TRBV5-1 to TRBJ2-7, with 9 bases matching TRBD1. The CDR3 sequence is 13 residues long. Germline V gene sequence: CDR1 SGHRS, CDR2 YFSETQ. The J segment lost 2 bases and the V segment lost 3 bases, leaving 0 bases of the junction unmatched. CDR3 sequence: CASSWDRAYEQYF. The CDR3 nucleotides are TGCGCCAGCAGCTGGGACAGGGCCTACGAGCAGTACTTC. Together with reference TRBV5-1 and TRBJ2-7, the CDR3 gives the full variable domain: KAGVTQTPRYLIKTRGQQVTLSCSPISGHRSVSWYQQTPGQGLQFLFEYFSETQRNKGNFPGRFSGRQFSNSRSEMNVSTLELGDSALYLCASSWDRAYEQYFGPGTRLTVT.

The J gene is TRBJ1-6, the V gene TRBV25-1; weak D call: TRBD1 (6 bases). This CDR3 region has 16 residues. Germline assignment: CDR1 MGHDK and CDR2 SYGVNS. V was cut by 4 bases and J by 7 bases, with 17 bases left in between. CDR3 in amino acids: CASSARLTGSNSPLHF. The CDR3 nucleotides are TGTGCCAGCAGTGCTCGCCTCACAGGGAGCAATTCACCCCTCCACTTT.

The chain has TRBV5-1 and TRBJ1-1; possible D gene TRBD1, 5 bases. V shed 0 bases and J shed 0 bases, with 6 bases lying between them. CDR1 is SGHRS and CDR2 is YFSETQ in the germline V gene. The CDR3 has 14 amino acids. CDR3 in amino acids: CASSLDRLNTEAFF. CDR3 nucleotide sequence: TGCGCCAGCAGCTTGGACAGGTTGAACACTGAAGCTTTCTTT.

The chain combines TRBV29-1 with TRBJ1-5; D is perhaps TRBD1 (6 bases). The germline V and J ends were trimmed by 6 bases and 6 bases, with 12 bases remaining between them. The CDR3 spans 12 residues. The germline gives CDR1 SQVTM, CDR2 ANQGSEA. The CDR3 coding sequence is TGCAGCGTGGTGGACAGTGGTCAGCCCCAGCATTTT. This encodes CSVVDSGQPQHF.

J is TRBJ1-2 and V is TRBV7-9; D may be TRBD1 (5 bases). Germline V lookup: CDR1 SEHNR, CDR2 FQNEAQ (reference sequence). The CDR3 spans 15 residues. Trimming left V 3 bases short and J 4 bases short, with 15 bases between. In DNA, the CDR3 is TGTGCCAGCAGCTTGCGGGGCAGGGATGGCTATGGCTACACCTTC. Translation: CASSLRGRDGYGYTF.

The CDR3 reads CASNGGALVGYTF. CDR3 DNA: TGTGCCAGCAATGGCGGGGCGCTGGTTGGCTACACCTTC. The gene calls are TRBV28 and TRBJ1-2, with D tentatively TRBD1 (5 bases). Germline loops: CDR1 MDHEN, CDR2 SYDVKM. The CDR3 is 13 residues long. The V gene lost 7 bases and the J gene lost 7 bases, with 16 bases spanning the gap.

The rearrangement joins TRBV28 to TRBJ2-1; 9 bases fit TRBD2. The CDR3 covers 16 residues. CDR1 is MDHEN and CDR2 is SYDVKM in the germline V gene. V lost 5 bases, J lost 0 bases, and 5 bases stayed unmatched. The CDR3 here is CASSLYSGSSYNEQFF. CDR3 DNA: TGTGCCAGCAGTCTTTATAGCGGGAGCTCCTACAATGAGCAGTTCTTC.

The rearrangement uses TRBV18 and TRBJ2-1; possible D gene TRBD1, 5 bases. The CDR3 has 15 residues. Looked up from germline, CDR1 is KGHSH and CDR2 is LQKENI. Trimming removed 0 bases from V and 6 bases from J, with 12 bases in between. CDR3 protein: CASSPPGRRGNEQFF. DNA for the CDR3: TGTGCCAGCTCACCACCGGGTCGAAGGGGCAATGAGCAGTTCTTC.

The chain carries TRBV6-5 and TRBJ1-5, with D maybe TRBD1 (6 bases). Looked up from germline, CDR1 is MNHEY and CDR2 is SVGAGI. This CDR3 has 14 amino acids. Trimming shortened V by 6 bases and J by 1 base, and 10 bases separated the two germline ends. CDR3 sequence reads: CASRQGFSNQPQHF. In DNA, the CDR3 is TGTGCCAGCAGGCAGGGGTTCAGCAATCAGCCCCAGCATTTT.

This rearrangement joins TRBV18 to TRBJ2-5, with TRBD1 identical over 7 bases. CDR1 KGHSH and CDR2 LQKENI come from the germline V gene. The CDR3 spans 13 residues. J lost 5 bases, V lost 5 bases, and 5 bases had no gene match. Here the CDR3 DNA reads TGTGCCAGCTCAGCTGACAGGGCGGAGACCCAGTACTTC. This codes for CASSADRAETQYF.

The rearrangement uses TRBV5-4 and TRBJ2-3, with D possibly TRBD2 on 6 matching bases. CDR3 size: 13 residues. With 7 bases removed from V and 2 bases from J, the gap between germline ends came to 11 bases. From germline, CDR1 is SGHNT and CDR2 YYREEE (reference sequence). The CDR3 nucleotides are TGTGCCAGCGGCGGGACGTTCACAGATACGCAGTATTTT. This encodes CASGGTFTDTQYF.